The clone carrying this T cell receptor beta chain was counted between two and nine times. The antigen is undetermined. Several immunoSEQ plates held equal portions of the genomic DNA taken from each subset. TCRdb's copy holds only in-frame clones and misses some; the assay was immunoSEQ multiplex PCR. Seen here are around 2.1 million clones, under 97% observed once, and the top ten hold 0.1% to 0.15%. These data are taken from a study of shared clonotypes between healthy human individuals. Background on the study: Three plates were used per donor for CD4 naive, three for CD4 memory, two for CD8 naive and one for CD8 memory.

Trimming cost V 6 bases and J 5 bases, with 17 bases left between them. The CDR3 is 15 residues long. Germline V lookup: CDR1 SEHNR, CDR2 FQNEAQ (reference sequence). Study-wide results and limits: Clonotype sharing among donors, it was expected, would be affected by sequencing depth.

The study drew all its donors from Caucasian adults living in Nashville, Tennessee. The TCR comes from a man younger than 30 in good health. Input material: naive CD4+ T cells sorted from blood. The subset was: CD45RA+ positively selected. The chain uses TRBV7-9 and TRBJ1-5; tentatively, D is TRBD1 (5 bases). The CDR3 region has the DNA TGTGCCAGCAGTTCCTTCCGGGGCGGGGATCAGCCCCAGCATTTT. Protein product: CASSSFRGGDQPQHF.